This T cell receptor beta chain was captured by sequencing in a study of T-cell reconstitution after alpha-beta-depleted transplantation in children. Study-wide findings and caveats: It was newly produced T cells that mostly accounted for T-cell counts and diversity one year after transplant. About two months after transplant, alpha-beta T cells reportedly came from several hundred expanded graft clones.

V lost 3 bases to trimming and J lost 3 bases; unmatched junction nucleotides: 8. This CDR3 has 15 residues. Germline values: CDR1 DFQATT, CDR2 SNEGSKA (reference sequence). Unique molecular identifiers were incorporated during preparation of the TCRbeta library. MiXCR, applied by TCRdb to the PCR reads, yields one record per CDR3 protein. The data contain around 490,000 distinct CDR3 sequences, approximately 10% of them singletons. In this sample, this clonotype turned up a few times. Its antigen is undetermined. This TCR was sampled from a female patient aged 2-9 years who had a stem cell transplant for aplastic anemia, so the T cells may come from the graft donor. This material consisted of PBMCs, mostly from graft donor cells, taken 180 days after TCRalphabeta/CD19-depleted stem cell transplant. The rearrangement uses TRBV20-1 and TRBJ2-1, with 7 bases matching TRBD2. Written as DNA, the CDR3 is TGCAGTGCTAGGTGGCGTCTAGCGGACTACAATGAGCAGTTCTTC. This gives the protein CSARWRLADYNEQFF.